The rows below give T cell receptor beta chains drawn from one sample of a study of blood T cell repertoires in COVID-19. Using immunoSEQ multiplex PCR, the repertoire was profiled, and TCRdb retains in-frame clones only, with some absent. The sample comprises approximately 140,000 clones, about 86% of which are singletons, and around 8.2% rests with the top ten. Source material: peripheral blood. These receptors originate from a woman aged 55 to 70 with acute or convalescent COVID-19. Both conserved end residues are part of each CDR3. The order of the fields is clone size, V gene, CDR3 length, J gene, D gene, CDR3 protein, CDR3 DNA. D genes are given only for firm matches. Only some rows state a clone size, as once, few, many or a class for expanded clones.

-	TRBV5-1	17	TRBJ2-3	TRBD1	CASSLTTGALGTDTQYF	TGCGCCAGCAGCTTGACCACAGGGGCTTTGGGCACAGATACGCAGTATTTT
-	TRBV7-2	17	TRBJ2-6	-	CASSLVGAGVGANVLTF	TGTGCCAGCAGCTTAGTGGGGGCAGGTGTTGGGGCCAACGTCCTGACTTTC
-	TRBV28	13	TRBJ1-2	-	CASSFAGAGGYTF	TGTGCCAGCAGTTTCGCAGGGGCAGGGGGCTACACCTTC
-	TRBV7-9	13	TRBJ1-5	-	CASSYRSAQPQHF	TGTGCCAGCAGTTATAGATCTGCTCAGCCCCAGCATTTT
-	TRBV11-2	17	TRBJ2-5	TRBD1	CASSLVRDSGFQETQYF	TGTGCCAGCAGCTTAGTTAGGGACAGCGGATTTCAAGAGACCCAGTACTTC
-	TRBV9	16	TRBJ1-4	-	CASTPSIGLENEKLFF	TGTGCCAGCACCCCATCGATCGGACTGGAAAATGAAAAACTGTTTTTT
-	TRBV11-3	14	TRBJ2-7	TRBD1	CASRYRDSGYEQYF	TGTGCCAGCAGATACCGGGACAGCGGCTACGAGCAGTACTTC
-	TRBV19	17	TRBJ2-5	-	CASSIGGRAGPTETQYF	TGTGCCAGTAGTATAGGTGGGCGGGCAGGACCGACGGAGACCCAGTACTTC
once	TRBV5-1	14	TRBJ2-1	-	CASSAGDHNNEQFF	TGCGCCAGCAGTGCCGGAGACCACAACAATGAGCAGTTCTTC
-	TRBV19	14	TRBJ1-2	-	CASSGGARIYGYTF	TGTGCCAGTAGTGGGGGGGCGCGAATCTATGGCTACACCTTC
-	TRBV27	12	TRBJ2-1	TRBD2	CASSPSGREQFF	TGTGCCAGCAGCCCTAGCGGGAGAGAGCAGTTCTTC
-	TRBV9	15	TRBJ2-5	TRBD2	CASSVAGGPGETQYF	TGTGCCAGCAGCGTAGCGGGGGGGCCAGGGGAGACCCAGTACTTC
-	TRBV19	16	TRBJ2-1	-	CASSTELARSYNEQFF	TGTGCCAGTAGTACGGAGTTAGCGCGCTCCTACAATGAGCAGTTCTTC
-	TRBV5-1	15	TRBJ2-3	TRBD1	CASSQQTGGTDTQYF	TGCGCCAGCAGCCAGCAAACAGGGGGCACAGATACGCAGTATTTT
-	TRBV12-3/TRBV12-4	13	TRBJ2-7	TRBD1	CASSRDSSYEQYF	TGTGCCAGCAGCCGGGACAGCTCCTACGAGCAGTACTTC
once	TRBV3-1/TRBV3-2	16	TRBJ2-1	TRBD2	CASSRATSGGYNEQFF	TGTGCCAGCAGCCGAGCAACTAGCGGGGGATACAATGAGCAGTTCTTC
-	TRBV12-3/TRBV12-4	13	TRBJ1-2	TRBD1	CASSPGTGAGYTF	TGTGCCAGCAGCCCCGGGACAGGGGCTGGCTACACCTTC
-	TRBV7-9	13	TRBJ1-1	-	CASSLTANTEAFF	TGTGCCAGCAGCTTGACAGCGAACACTGAAGCTTTCTTT
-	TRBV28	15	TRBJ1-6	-	CASSSSQGNNSPLHF	TGTGCCAGCAGTTCTTCACAGGGTAATAATTCACCCCTCCACTTT
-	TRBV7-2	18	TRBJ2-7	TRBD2	CASSLGVMGLAGTYEQYF	TGTGCCAGCAGCTTAGGCGTAATGGGACTAGCGGGGACATACGAGCAGTACTTC
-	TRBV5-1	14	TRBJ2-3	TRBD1	CASRQDRGTDTQYF	TGCGCCAGCAGACAGGACAGGGGAACAGATACGCAGTATTTT
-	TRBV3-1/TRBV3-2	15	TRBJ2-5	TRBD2	CASSHLAGGQETQYF	TGTGCCAGCAGCCACCTAGCGGGGGGTCAAGAGACCCAGTACTTC
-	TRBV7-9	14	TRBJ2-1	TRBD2	CASSVGTSGNEQFF	TGTGCCAGCAGCGTAGGGACTAGCGGCAATGAGCAGTTCTTC
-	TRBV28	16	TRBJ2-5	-	CASSSYVGGPGETQYF	TGTGCCAGCAGCTCTTATGTAGGGGGTCCCGGGGAGACCCAGTACTTC
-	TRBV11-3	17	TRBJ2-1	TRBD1	CASSANRGQSSYNEQFF	TGTGCCAGCAGCGCCAACAGGGGGCAGAGCTCCTACAATGAGCAGTTCTTC
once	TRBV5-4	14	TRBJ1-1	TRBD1	CASSTRDSSPEAFF	TGTGCCAGCAGCACCAGGGACAGCTCACCTGAAGCTTTCTTT
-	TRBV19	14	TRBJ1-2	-	CASLRGSGNYGYTF	TGTGCCAGCCTACGGGGGTCCGGAAACTATGGCTACACCTTC
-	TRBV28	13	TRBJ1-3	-	CASSFLSGNTIYF	TGTGCCAGCAGTTTTCTTTCTGGAAACACCATATATTTT
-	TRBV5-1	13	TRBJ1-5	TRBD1	CASSTRQGQPQHF	TGCGCCAGCAGCACACGACAGGGTCAGCCCCAGCATTTT
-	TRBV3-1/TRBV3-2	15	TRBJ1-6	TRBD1	CASSLGQGAYSPLHF	TGTGCCAGCAGCCTCGGACAGGGGGCTTACTCACCCCTCCACTTT
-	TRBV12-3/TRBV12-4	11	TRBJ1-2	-	CASRAGYGYTF	TGTGCCAGCAGAGCGGGTTATGGCTACACCTTC
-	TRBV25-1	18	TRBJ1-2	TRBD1	CASSEWAGAGGNNYGYTF	TGTGCCAGCAGTGAGTGGGCGGGTGCAGGGGGGAACAACTATGGCTACACCTTC
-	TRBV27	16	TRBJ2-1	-	CASSSAAGAGYNEQFF	TGTGCCAGCAGTTCTGCGGCGGGGGCGGGCTACAATGAGCAGTTCTTC
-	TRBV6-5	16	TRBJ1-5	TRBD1	CASSSYDRGGNQPQHF	TGTGCCAGCAGTTCCTACGACAGGGGTGGCAATCAGCCCCAGCATTTT
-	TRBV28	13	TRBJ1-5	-	CASSLAGDQPQHF	TGTGCCAGCAGTTTAGCAGGGGATCAGCCCCAGCATTTT
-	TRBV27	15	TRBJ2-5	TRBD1	CASSFGGQGKETQYF	TGTGCCAGCAGTTTTGGGGGACAGGGGAAAGAGACCCAGTACTTC
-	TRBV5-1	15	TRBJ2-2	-	CASSLQGLGTGELFF	TGCGCCAGCAGCTTGCAGGGGCTGGGAACCGGGGAGCTGTTTTTT
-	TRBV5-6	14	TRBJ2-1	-	CASSFPGDYNEQFF	TGTGCCAGCAGCTTCCCGGGGGATTACAATGAGCAGTTCTTC
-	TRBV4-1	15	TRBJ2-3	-	CASSQVSTGTDTQYF	TGCGCCAGCAGCCAAGTCAGTACGGGGACAGATACGCAGTATTTT
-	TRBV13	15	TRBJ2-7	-	CASSPKPGVPYEQYF	TGTGCCAGCAGCCCCAAACCAGGGGTCCCCTACGAGCAGTACTTC
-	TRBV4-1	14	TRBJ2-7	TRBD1	CASSQMRQGYEQYF	TGCGCCAGCAGCCAAATGAGACAGGGGTACGAGCAGTACTTC
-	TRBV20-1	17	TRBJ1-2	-	CSASRPLADSPNYGYTF	TGCAGTGCTAGTCGACCCCTGGCGGACAGTCCTAACTATGGCTACACCTTC